These T cell receptor beta chains were read from a single sample in a study of blood T cell repertoires in COVID-19. Generated by immunoSEQ multiplex PCR, the TCRdb table keeps only in-frame clones and is missing some. The sample has 20,000 to 25,000 clones, roughly 80% seen once. Sequencing was carried out using peripheral blood. These receptors were obtained from a woman older than 75 with acute or convalescent COVID-19. Both conserved end residues are part of each CDR3. A D gene is named only where the DNA matches it firmly. Some rows have no size entry. The others give once, few or many, or a class for an expanded clone.

D: TRBD1; size: NA; V: TRBV19; J: TRBJ1-1; CDR3: CASSRDRANTEAFF; DNA: TGTGCCAGCTCCCGGGACAGAGCGAACACTGAAGCTTTCTTT
D: NA; size: once; V: TRBV7-2; J: TRBJ1-3; CDR3: CASSLWGSGSIGNTIYF; DNA: TGTGCCAGCAGCTTATGGGGCAGTGGTAGCATCGGAAACACCATATATTTT
D: NA; size: NA; V: TRBV4-1; J: TRBJ2-3; CDR3: CASSLRVGGRSTDTQYF; DNA: TGCGCCAGCAGCCTTCGGGTCGGGGGGCGTAGCACAGATACGCAGTATTTT
D: NA; size: NA; V: TRBV3-1/TRBV3-2; J: TRBJ1-3; CDR3: CASSRQQGRGGNTIYF; DNA: TGTGCCAGCAGCCGTCAACAGGGAAGGGGCGGAAACACCATATATTTT
D: TRBD2; size: NA; V: TRBV18; J: TRBJ2-1; CDR3: CASSPRAGGHSYNEQFF; DNA: TGTGCCAGCTCACCACGAGCGGGGGGCCATTCCTACAATGAGCAGTTCTTC
D: NA; size: NA; V: TRBV6-2/TRBV6-3; J: TRBJ1-4; CDR3: CASTPPGREKLFF; DNA: TGTGCCAGCACCCCCCCGGGGAGGGAAAAACTGTTTTTT
D: NA; size: NA; V: TRBV29-1; J: TRBJ1-1; CDR3: CSVRFDARLEAFF; DNA: TGCAGCGTTCGATTTGACGCAAGACTGGAAGCTTTCTTT
D: NA; size: NA; V: TRBV9; J: TRBJ2-7; CDR3: CASSVEGLRGRQYF; DNA: TGTGCCAGCAGCGTAGAAGGGCTTAGGGGCCGGCAGTACTTC
D: TRBD1; size: NA; V: TRBV6-6; J: TRBJ1-3; CDR3: CASSTGGGHSGNTIYF; DNA: TGTGCCAGCAGTACAGGGGGGGGGCACTCTGGAAACACCATATATTTT
D: TRBD1; size: NA; V: TRBV30; J: TRBJ1-1; CDR3: CAWSSTGDMNTEAFF; DNA: TGTGCCTGGAGTTCAACAGGGGATATGAACACTGAAGCTTTCTTT
D: TRBD2; size: NA; V: TRBV19; J: TRBJ2-1; CDR3: CASNIRLADFNEQFF; DNA: TGTGCCAGTAACATCCGACTAGCGGATTTCAATGAGCAGTTCTTC
D: TRBD1; size: NA; V: TRBV5-1; J: TRBJ2-3; CDR3: CASSGARQGGTDTQYF; DNA: TGCGCCAGCAGCGGGGCGAGACAGGGCGGCACAGATACGCAGTATTTT
D: NA; size: once; V: TRBV2; J: TRBJ1-1; CDR3: CASRIAQTVNTEAFF; DNA: TGTGCCAGCCGGATCGCCCAGACAGTGAACACTGAAGCTTTCTTT
D: TRBD1; size: few; V: TRBV30; J: TRBJ1-1; CDR3: CAWAKTGSGTEAFF; DNA: TGTGCCTGGGCGAAGACAGGGTCGGGAACTGAAGCTTTCTTT
D: NA; size: NA; V: TRBV24-1; J: TRBJ1-6; CDR3: CATSDPSGALHF; DNA: TGTGCCACCAGTGACCCCTCGGGGGCCCTCCACTTT
D: TRBD2; size: NA; V: TRBV15; J: TRBJ2-5; CDR3: CATSKTRLPAGDLQETQYF; DNA: TGTGCCACCAGCAAAACCAGATTACCAGCGGGGGACCTCCAAGAGACCCAGTACTTC
D: TRBD1; size: NA; V: TRBV2; J: TRBJ1-6; CDR3: CASTRQGNNSPLHF; DNA: TGTGCCAGCACCAGACAGGGGAATAATTCACCCCTCCACTTT
D: TRBD2; size: NA; V: TRBV11-3; J: TRBJ2-4; CDR3: CASSIGEGIQYF; DNA: TGTGCCAGCAGCATAGGGGAGGGCATTCAGTACTTC
D: TRBD1; size: NA; V: TRBV18; J: TRBJ1-1; CDR3: CASSPPPRTGWRRTEAFF; DNA: TGTGCCAGCTCACCACCTCCCCGGACAGGATGGCGACGGACTGAAGCTTTCTTT
D: NA; size: few; V: TRBV6-5; J: TRBJ1-2; CDR3: CASMEGSGYTF; DNA: TGTGCCAGCATGGAGGGATCTGGCTACACCTTC
D: TRBD1; size: NA; V: TRBV5-1; J: TRBJ1-3; CDR3: CASSSGDRGSGNTIYF; DNA: TGCGCCAGCAGCTCGGGGGACAGGGGAAGTGGAAACACCATATATTTT
D: TRBD1; size: NA; V: TRBV5-1; J: TRBJ1-6; CDR3: CASSAGQGYNSPLHF; DNA: TGCGCCAGCAGCGCAGGACAGGGCTATAATTCACCCCTCCACTTT
D: NA; size: few; V: TRBV3-1/TRBV3-2; J: TRBJ1-6; CDR3: CASSQAPGGGPGSPLHF; DNA: TGTGCCAGCAGCCAAGCCCCCGGGGGGGGGCCCGGTTCACCCCTCCACTTT
D: TRBD1; size: NA; V: TRBV3-1/TRBV3-2; J: TRBJ1-1; CDR3: CASSRDRGGTEAFF; DNA: TGTGCCAGCAGCCGGGACAGGGGAGGGACTGAAGCTTTCTTT
D: NA; size: NA; V: TRBV19; J: TRBJ1-5; CDR3: CASSIVGRASRVAQHF; DNA: TGTGCCAGTAGTATAGTGGGCAGGGCCTCCCGCGTGGCCCAGCATTTT
D: TRBD1; size: NA; V: TRBV7-3; J: TRBJ1-1; CDR3: CASSFAGTENTEAFF; DNA: TGTGCCAGCAGCTTCGCCGGGACAGAGAACACTGAAGCTTTCTTT
D: NA; size: NA; V: TRBV7-6; J: TRBJ1-1; CDR3: CASSATANTEAFF; DNA: TGTGCCAGCAGCGCAACAGCTAACACTGAAGCTTTCTTT
D: NA; size: NA; V: TRBV6-2/TRBV6-3; J: TRBJ1-5; CDR3: CASSWKIGDIYSNQPQHF; DNA: TGTGCCAGCAGTTGGAAGATCGGGGACATATATAGCAATCAGCCCCAGCATTTT
D: TRBD1; size: NA; V: TRBV6-5; J: TRBJ1-2; CDR3: CASSSKTGAGYTF; DNA: TGTGCCAGCAGTTCCAAGACAGGGGCTGGCTACACCTTC
D: NA; size: NA; V: TRBV15; J: TRBJ1-2; CDR3: CATSRGSIGGADYGYTF; DNA: TGTGCCACCAGCAGAGGGAGTATCGGGGGGGCGGACTATGGCTACACCTTC
D: NA; size: NA; V: TRBV19; J: TRBJ1-4; CDR3: CASSSTGFKGEKLFF; DNA: TGTGCCAGTAGTTCTACAGGGTTTAAAGGTGAAAAACTGTTTTTT
D: TRBD1; size: NA; V: TRBV7-2; J: TRBJ2-3; CDR3: CASSGLWTGEKGTDTQYF; DNA: TGTGCCAGCAGCGGCCTTTGGACAGGCGAAAAGGGGACAGATACGCAGTATTTT
D: TRBD1; size: NA; V: TRBV7-2; J: TRBJ1-4; CDR3: CASSLAHGTGTEKLFF; DNA: TGTGCCAGCAGCTTAGCGCATGGGACAGGGACTGAAAAACTGTTTTTT
D: TRBD2; size: NA; V: TRBV6-2/TRBV6-3; J: TRBJ2-5; CDR3: CASSTPTSGLAGAQYF; DNA: TGTGCCAGCAGCACCCCGACTAGCGGGTTGGCCGGGGCCCAGTACTTC
D: NA; size: NA; V: TRBV7-3; J: TRBJ1-1; CDR3: CASSFSLSTEAFF; DNA: TGTGCCAGCAGCTTTTCCCTAAGCACTGAAGCTTTCTTT
D: TRBD2; size: NA; V: TRBV4-2; J: TRBJ2-2; CDR3: CARSQEGGGAANTGELFF; DNA: TGTGCCCGCAGCCAAGAGGGCGGGGGGGCTGCGAACACCGGGGAGCTGTTTTTT
D: TRBD1; size: NA; V: TRBV7-2; J: TRBJ1-6; CDR3: CASSTPGQGPSPLHF; DNA: TGTGCCAGCAGCACACCGGGACAGGGCCCTTCACCCCTCCACTTT
D: NA; size: once; V: TRBV6-5; J: TRBJ2-7; CDR3: CASSSAYEQYF; DNA: TGTGCCAGCAGTTCGGCCTACGAGCAGTACTTC
D: TRBD2; size: once; V: TRBV19; J: TRBJ2-1; CDR3: CASSIGRGTSGSGEQFF; DNA: TGTGCCAGTAGTATAGGAAGAGGGACTAGCGGGAGTGGTGAGCAGTTCTTC
D: TRBD1; size: NA; V: TRBV5-6; J: TRBJ2-7; CDR3: CASSLDFRGTYEQYF; DNA: TGTGCCAGCAGCTTGGACTTCAGGGGGACCTACGAGCAGTACTTC
D: TRBD2; size: NA; V: TRBV6-5; J: TRBJ2-1; CDR3: CASTPGGGNYNEQFF; DNA: TGTGCCAGCACTCCTGGCGGGGGTAATTACAATGAGCAGTTCTTC
D: NA; size: NA; V: TRBV9; J: TRBJ1-1; CDR3: CASSVLTGAEAFF; DNA: TGTGCCAGCAGCGTCTTAACAGGAGCTGAAGCTTTCTTT
D: NA; size: once; V: TRBV5-4; J: TRBJ2-7; CDR3: CASRGRGADEQYF; DNA: TGTGCCAGCAGGGGTCGGGGGGCGGACGAGCAGTACTTC
D: NA; size: NA; V: TRBV6-5; J: TRBJ1-4; CDR3: CASSLTSTNEKLFF; DNA: TGTGCCAGCAGCCTCACATCAACTAATGAAAAACTGTTTTTT
D: TRBD1; size: NA; V: TRBV6-5; J: TRBJ1-1; CDR3: CASSSSGTVSTEAFF; DNA: TGTGCCAGCAGTTCCTCCGGGACAGTGAGCACTGAAGCTTTCTTT